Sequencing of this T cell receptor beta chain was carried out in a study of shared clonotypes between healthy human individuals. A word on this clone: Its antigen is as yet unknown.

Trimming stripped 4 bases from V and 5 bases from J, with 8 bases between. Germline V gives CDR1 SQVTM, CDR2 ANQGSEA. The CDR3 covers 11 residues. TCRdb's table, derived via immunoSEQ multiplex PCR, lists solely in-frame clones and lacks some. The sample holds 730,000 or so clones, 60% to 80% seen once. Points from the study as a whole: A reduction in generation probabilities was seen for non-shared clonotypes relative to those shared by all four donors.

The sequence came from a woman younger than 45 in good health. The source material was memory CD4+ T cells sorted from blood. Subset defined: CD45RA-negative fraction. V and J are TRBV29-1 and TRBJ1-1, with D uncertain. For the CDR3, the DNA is TGCAGCGTTGGTTGGGGTACTGAAGCTTTCTTT. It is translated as CSVGWGTEAFF.